In this sample, the clone carrying this T cell receptor (beta chain) turned up a few times. Its cognate antigen is unknown. At one boundary the junction diverges from the germline segment, which might be a read error. TCRdb recomputed calls from the reads with MiXCR, one row per CDR3 protein. The sample records roughly 200,000 distinct CDR3 sequences, 7.5% to 10% being singletons. The CDR3 has 13 residues. This entry is derived from a study of T cell repertoires in cytomegalovirus infection. Study information: Indications of both CMV infection and matching HLA type were provided by public TCR beta signatures.

Study-level points and caveats: The study found HLA-C-restricted CMV-specific TCR beta clonotypes dominating the ex vivo response.

This sequence joins TRBV12-3 or TRBV12-4 and TRBJ2-1, with 9 nucleotides matching TRBD1. This TCR was sampled from a human donor in good health (CMV status not recorded). Some clones in this sample may be carry-over from other donors' samples. Sample: PBMCs. For the CDR3, the DNA is TGTGCCAGCAGCCGAGGACAGGGGAATGGGCAGTTCTTC. Its translation: CASSRGQGNGQFF.